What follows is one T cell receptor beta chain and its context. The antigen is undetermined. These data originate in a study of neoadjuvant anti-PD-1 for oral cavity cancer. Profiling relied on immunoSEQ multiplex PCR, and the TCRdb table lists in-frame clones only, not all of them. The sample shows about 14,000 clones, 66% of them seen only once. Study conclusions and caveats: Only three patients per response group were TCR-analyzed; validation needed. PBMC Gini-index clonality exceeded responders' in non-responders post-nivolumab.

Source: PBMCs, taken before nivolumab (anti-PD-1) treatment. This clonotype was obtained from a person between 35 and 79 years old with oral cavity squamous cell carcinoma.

In DNA, the CDR3 is TGTGCCAGTACTAGACAGGACTCCAGCTATGGCTACACCTTC. Encoded protein: CASTRQDSSYGYTF. The V call is TRBV19, the J call TRBJ1-2, with D maybe TRBD1 (6 bases). Between the trimmed V and J ends, which lost 7 bases and 4 bases, there was a span of 16 bases. Per the germline V gene, CDR1 is LNHDA and CDR2 is SQIVND (reference sequence). The CDR3 totals 14 residues.